The 25 T cell receptor beta chains below were found in one sample sequenced in a study of T cells after yellow fever vaccination. MiXCR, applied by TCRdb to the 5' RACE reads, yields one record per CDR3 protein. There are about 120,000 distinct CDR3 sequences in the sample; approximately 8.4% occur only once, and about 25% lies in the top ten. Sequenced material: CD8+ T cells sorted from PBMCs, taken 45 days after the yellow fever booster vaccination. The receptors derive from a man younger than 45 who received the YFV17D yellow fever vaccine.

The table lists this clonotype with many counts. The chain joins TRBV24-1 to TRBJ2-1, with a tentative D call TRBD2 (7 bases). From germline, CDR1 is KGHDR and CDR2 SFDVKD. The germline V and J ends were trimmed by 5 bases and 0 bases, with 13 bases remaining between them. This CDR3 is built from 16 residues. The CDR3 spells CATSAQGGGSYNEQFF. CDR3 in DNA: TGTGCCACCAGTGCCCAGGGAGGGGGCTCCTACAATGAGCAGTTCTTC.

This clonotype appeared a few times. CDR3 coding DNA: TGTGCCAGCAGCGTAGTGGGTAGCGGGGATGGCACAGATACGCAGTATTTT. It codes for CASSVVGSGDGTDTQYF. This rearrangement joins TRBV9 to TRBJ2-3; 8 bases match TRBD2. CDR3 length: 17 amino acids. J gave up 1 base and V 0 bases, and 7 bases lay outside the gene matches. Germline CDR1 SGDLS, CDR2 YYNGEE. The whole variable domain, remainder taken from reference TRBV9 and TRBJ2-3, is DSGVTQTPKHLITATGQRVTLRCSPRSGDLSVYWYQQSLDQGLQFLIQYYNGEERAKGNILERFSAQQFPDLHSELNLSSLELGDSALYFCASSVVGSGDGTDTQYFGPGTRLTVL.

This clonotype was observed many times. This chain joins TRBV29-1 and TRBJ1-2; perhaps TRBD1 as D (6 bases). The germline gives CDR1 SQVTM, CDR2 ANQGSEA. This CDR3 comprises 13 residues. Trimming shortened V by 5 bases and J by 4 bases, and 14 bases separated the two germline ends. The CDR3, as DNA: TGCAGCGTTCCGACAGGATATCCCTATGGCTACACCTTC. This codes for CSVPTGYPYGYTF.

This clonotype was observed at least ten times. The CDR3 region has the DNA TGTGCCAGCAGCGCCTCCGGGACCCCAAGCTCCTACAATGAGCAGTTCTTC. It is translated as CASSASGTPSSYNEQFF. The J gene is TRBJ2-1, the V gene TRBV9; D assignment may be TRBD1 or TRBD2 (5 bases each). The CDR3 covers 17 residues. The V end was cut by 3 bases, the J end by 0 bases, with 16 bases between. Per germline, CDR1 SGDLS and CDR2 YYNGEE.

Ten or more counts support this clonotype. This sequence joins TRBV2 and TRBJ2-1, with D perhaps matching TRBD1 (6 bases). From germline, CDR1 is SNHLY and CDR2 FYNNEI. The CDR3 spans 16 residues. Trimming took off 4 bases at V and 0 bases at J, with 13 bases between the two ends. The CDR3 region is CASSVGGSDSYNEQFF. CDR3 in DNA: TGTGCCAGCAGTGTTGGGGGCTCTGACTCCTACAATGAGCAGTTCTTC.

The genes are TRBV5-5 and TRBJ2-7; D might be TRBD2 (6 bases). Germline CDR1 is SGHKS and CDR2 is YYEKEE (reference sequence). V lost 4 bases, J lost 6 bases, and 17 bases lay in between. This CDR3 has 14 residues. The chain's CDR3 is CASSAVEGGAEQYF. DNA for the CDR3: TGTGCCAGCAGCGCGGTGGAGGGCGGTGCCGAGCAGTACTTC. Based on the CDR3 plus reference TRBV5-5 and TRBJ2-7, the full variable domain is DAGVTQSPTHLIKTRGQQVTLRCSPISGHKSVSWYQQVLGQGPQFIFQYYEKEERGRGNFPDRFSARQFPNYSSELNVNALLLGDSALYLCASSAVEGGAEQYFGPGTRLTVT.

The sample holds many counts of this clonotype. The V call is TRBV19, the J call TRBJ2-1, with 10 nucleotides matching TRBD2. Germline-derived CDR1 and CDR2 are LNHDA and SQIVND (reference sequence). Trimming took 4 bases from V and 4 from J; bases not matched to a gene: 4. This CDR3 is 15 amino acids long. The CDR3 loop reads CASSTRTSGYNEQFF. Here the CDR3 DNA reads TGTGCCAGTAGTACCAGGACTAGCGGTTACAATGAGCAGTTCTTC.

The J gene is TRBJ2-7, the V gene TRBV6-2 or TRBV6-3, with TRBD2 matching 13 bases. Germline values: CDR1 MNHEY, CDR2 SVGEGT. Trimming cost V 6 bases and J 2 bases; bases outside gene matches: 1. This CDR3 region has 14 residues. CDR3 in amino acids: CASRGTSGAYEQYF. In nucleotides, the CDR3 is TGTGCCAGCAGGGGGACTAGCGGGGCCTACGAGCAGTACTTC.

This clonotype was seen ten or more times. The chain recombines TRBV12-3 or TRBV12-4 with TRBJ2-7, with unresolved D. The CDR3 is made up of 12 amino acids. Trimming stripped 6 bases from V and 6 bases from J, with 12 bases between. DNA for the CDR3: TGTGCCAGCAGCCTCTCGAAGGTCGAGCAGTACTTC. The encoded protein is CASSLSKVEQYF.

Ten or more counts support this clonotype. The V and J genes are TRBV5-6 and TRBJ2-3; TRBD1 matches 8 bases. CDR1 and CDR2 (germline): SGHDT, YYEEEE. The CDR3 sequence is 14 residues long. J lost 4 bases, V lost 2 bases, and 3 bases had no gene match. CDR3 region: CASSFQGAADTQYF. The CDR3 coding sequence is TGTGCCAGCAGCTTCCAGGGGGCCGCAGATACGCAGTATTTT.

The chain links TRBV2 to TRBJ2-5, with D perhaps TRBD1 (5 bases). Per the germline V gene, CDR1 is SNHLY and CDR2 is FYNNEI. The CDR3 runs 15 residues. V dropped 3 bases and J dropped 4 bases, with 15 bases sitting between them. DNA of the CDR3: TGTGCCAGCAGTGATGTTCAGGGATGGAGAGAGACCCAGTACTTC. Protein: CASSDVQGWRETQYF.

At least ten counts were recorded for this clonotype. The chain carries TRBV6-5 and TRBJ2-1; D remains ambiguous. V was trimmed by 0 bases and J by 6 bases, leaving 6 bases between them. This CDR3 region has 13 residues. Germline values: CDR1 MNHEY, CDR2 SVGAGI. In nucleotides, the CDR3 is TGTGCCAGCAGTTACTCAGGTGTCAATGAGCAGTTCTTC. Translated, it gives CASSYSGVNEQFF.

Many counts were recorded for this clonotype. Here the CDR3 reads CASTTGFSSYEQYF. The CDR3 bases are TGTGCCAGCACCACGGGGTTCAGCTCCTACGAGCAGTACTTC. V is TRBV6-2 or TRBV6-3 and J is TRBJ2-7, with D possibly being TRBD2 (5 bases). Trimming shortened V by 7 bases and J by 0 bases, and 13 bases separated the two germline ends. This CDR3 region has 14 residues. CDR1 and CDR2 (germline): MNHEY, SVGEGT.

This clonotype was detected only a few times. This chain uses TRBV7-9 with TRBJ2-1; D gene ambiguous. Germline loops: CDR1 SEHNR, CDR2 FQNEAQ (reference sequence). The V end lost 4 bases, the J end lost 9 bases, and 10 bases lay between the germline ends. The CDR3 is made up of 12 amino acids. CDR3 loop: CASSYGRVEQFF. The CDR3 region has the DNA TGTGCCAGCAGCTATGGACGCGTTGAGCAGTTCTTC.

This chain uses TRBV5-1 with TRBJ2-1, with D perhaps TRBD1 (5 bases). V dropped 3 bases and J dropped 7 bases, with 17 bases sitting between them. Per the germline V gene, CDR1 is SGHRS and CDR2 is YFSETQ. This CDR3 has 15 residues. The DNA for the CDR3 is TGCGCCAGCAGCTCTGACCTGGGGCAGCAAAATGAGCAGTTCTTC. It translates to CASSSDLGQQNEQFF.

Ten or more counts support this clonotype. The chain couples TRBV29-1 to TRBJ2-2, with 7 bases aligning to TRBD1. J lost 0 bases, V lost 7 bases, and 5 bases had no gene match. CDR1 and CDR2 (germline): SQVTM, ANQGSEA. This CDR3 is 14 amino acids long. The CDR3 is CSATGTANTGELFF. The CDR3 nucleotides are TGCAGCGCGACCGGGACAGCGAACACCGGGGAGCTGTTTTTT.

This clonotype occurred many times. The chain combines TRBV7-2 with TRBJ2-1, with 10 nucleotides matching TRBD2. The CDR3 sequence is 15 residues long. Germline loops: CDR1 SGHTA, CDR2 FQGNSA. V lost 3 bases, J lost 10 bases, and 9 bases stayed unmatched. CDR3 DNA sequence: TGTGCCAGCAGCTTTGGGATAGCGGGAGGAGAGGAGCAGTTCTTC. Translating gives CASSFGIAGGEEQFF.

Concerning this clonotype: The junction and the germline gene differ at one end; a read error may be behind it. The V call is TRBV5-1, the J call TRBJ1-2, with D unresolved. The CDR3 is 11 residues long. CDR1 and CDR2 (germline): SGHRS, YFSETQ. The CDR3 nucleotides read TGCGCCACCAGCGGGCCAGATGGCTACACCTTC. It codes for CATSGPDGYTF.

This CDR3 reads CASSYSLGSGGEQFF. The CDR3 bases are TGTGCCAGCAGTTACTCCCTAGGGTCCGGGGGTGAGCAGTTCTTC. J is TRBJ2-1 and V is TRBV6-5, with D perhaps TRBD2 (6 bases). The CDR3 spans 15 residues. Trimming pared 0 bases from V and 9 bases from J, leaving 15 bases between. The germline V gene encodes CDR1 MNHEY and CDR2 SVGAGI.

V and J are TRBV2 and TRBJ2-1; no reliable D call. Per the germline V gene, CDR1 is SNHLY and CDR2 is FYNNEI. The CDR3 sequence is 15 residues long. The V gene lost 4 bases and the J gene lost 1 base, with 11 bases spanning the gap. The CDR3 bases are TGTGCCAGCAGTGGCCGCGGTCGGTCCTACAATGAGCAGTTCTTC. This codes for CASSGRGRSYNEQFF.

This clonotype was seen at least ten times. The rearrangement uses TRBV10-2 and TRBJ2-7; D uncertain. V gave up 2 bases and J gave up 4 bases, with 3 bases separating them. The CDR3 extends over 11 amino acids. Germline-derived CDR1 and CDR2 are WSHSY and SAAADI. CDR3 in amino acids: CASSEMYEQYF. Here the CDR3 DNA reads TGCGCCAGCAGTGAGATGTACGAGCAGTACTTC.

In this sample, this clonotype turned up many times. The DNA for the CDR3 is TGTGCCAGCAGCTTGGGGGTAGGAGGGGGCGTTCGGAACACTGAAGCTTTCTTT. The encoded protein is CASSLGVGGGVRNTEAFF. The V call is TRBV11-2, the J call TRBJ1-1; the match to TRBD1 covers 7 bases. The CDR3 extends over 18 amino acids. Germline V CDR1 and CDR2: SGHAT, FQNNGV. J was trimmed by 1 base and V by 3 bases; bases with no gene match: 14.

The table lists this clonotype with many counts. V is TRBV4-1 and J is TRBJ1-1; tentative D call: TRBD1 (5 bases). The CDR3 extends over 15 amino acids. V was shortened by 1 base and J by 1 base, with 10 bases between the two germline ends. Germline CDR1 and CDR2: MGHRA and YSYEKL. CDR3 nucleotide sequence: TGCGCCAGCAGCCAAGTCCAGGGAGGGAACACTGAAGCTTTCTTT. Its translation: CASSQVQGGNTEAFF.

In its sample, this clonotype was seen a few times. The rearrangement links TRBV11-2 to TRBJ2-6, with 11 bases matching TRBD1. From germline, CDR1 is SGHAT and CDR2 FQNNGV. This CDR3 has 17 residues. The trim removed 3 bases at V and 0 bases at J, leaving 1 base unmatched. This CDR3 is CASSFGTGGSGANVLTF. DNA of the CDR3: TGTGCCAGCAGCTTTGGGACAGGGGGCTCTGGGGCCAACGTCCTGACTTTC.

This clonotype has at least ten counts. The V gene is TRBV9, the J gene TRBJ2-1; no clear D. Germline lookup yields CDR1 SGDLS and CDR2 YYNGEE. Trimming stripped 0 bases from V and 0 bases from J, with 7 bases between. This CDR3 comprises 15 residues. The CDR3 region has the DNA TGTGCCAGCAGCGTAGTGCTTTCCTCCTACAATGAGCAGTTCTTC. This gives the protein CASSVVLSSYNEQFF.